The 3 T cell receptor beta chains presented below share a single source sample, sequenced in a study of T-cell reconstitution after alpha-beta-depleted transplantation in children. As it was prepared, the TCRbeta library received unique molecular identifiers. TCRdb independently ran MiXCR on the PCR reads; one entry per CDR3 protein. This sample has under 450,000 distinct CDR3 sequences; 15% to 20% occur once, and the top ten carry approximately 29%. Sequencing used PBMCs, mostly from graft donor cells, obtained 360 days after TCRalphabeta/CD19-depleted stem cell transplant. These receptors all stem from a boy under two years old who had a stem cell transplant for Wiskott-Aldrich syndrome, so the T cells may come from the graft donor.

There are many counts of this clonotype. The chain is built from TRBV5-6 and TRBJ2-7, with a possible D match to TRBD1 (5 bases). Germline CDR1 is SGHDT and CDR2 is YYEEEE. This CDR3 spans 15 amino acids. The V end was cut by 4 bases, the J end by 3 bases, with 17 bases between. CDR3 sequence: CASSGTTDTFYEQYF. The CDR3 nucleotides are TGTGCCAGCAGCGGAACGACGGACACCTTCTACGAGCAGTACTTC.

The V gene is TRBV7-9, the J gene TRBJ2-1; 8 positions agree with TRBD1. Looked up from germline, CDR1 is SEHNR and CDR2 is FQNEAQ (reference sequence). With 0 bases clipped from V and 7 bases from J, the junction kept 2 bases outside the gene matches. This CDR3 has 14 amino acids. The CDR3 reads CASSLAGQGNEQFF. The CDR3, as DNA: TGTGCCAGCAGCTTAGCCGGACAGGGAAATGAGCAGTTCTTC.

Only a few counts were recorded for this clonotype. The chain uses TRBV7-2 and TRBJ2-1, with TRBD2 identical over 12 bases. The germline V gene has CDR1 SGHTA and CDR2 FQGNSA. J gave up 4 bases and V 3 bases, and 4 bases lay outside the gene matches. The CDR3 length is 16 residues. CDR3 nucleotides: TGTGCCAGCAGCTTTCCGGGACTAGCGGGTTACAATGAGCAGTTCTTC. This encodes CASSFPGLAGYNEQFF.